A single T cell receptor beta chain is shown here with its context. This sample was taken from a study of technical replicates of blood from several donors. V was trimmed by 8 bases and J by 5 bases, leaving 18 bases between them. The CDR3 extends over 14 amino acids. Germline lookup yields CDR1 MNHNY and CDR2 SVGAGI (reference sequence). Sequenced by immunoSEQ multiplex PCR; TCRdb stores in-frame clones only, minus some. The table lists 80,000 to 95,000 clones, roughly 94% of them singletons, with about 0.22% in the top ten. The TCR sequence derives from a human donor in good health. The chain couples TRBV6-6 to TRBJ2-5; D may be TRBD2 (5 bases). The source material was T cells isolated from PBMCs. The CDR3 spells CASYGPGVGETQYF. As DNA, the CDR3 is TGTGCCAGCTACGGGCCCGGGGTGGGGGAGACCCAGTACTTC.